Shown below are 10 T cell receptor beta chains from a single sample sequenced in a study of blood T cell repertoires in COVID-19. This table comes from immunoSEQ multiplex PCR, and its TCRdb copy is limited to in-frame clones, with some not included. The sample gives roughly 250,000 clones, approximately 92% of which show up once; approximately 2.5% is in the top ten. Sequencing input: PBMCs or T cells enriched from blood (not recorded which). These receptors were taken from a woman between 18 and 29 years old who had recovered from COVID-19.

The CDR3 coding sequence is TGTGCCAGCAGCTCTAGGGAGGGAGGCGGGACTACTGAAGCTTTCTTT. It is translated as CASSSREGGGTTEAFF. V gene TRBV7-9 combines with J gene TRBJ1-1; D perhaps matches TRBD1 (5 bases). CDR3 length: 16 residues. Trimming removed 4 bases from V and 5 bases from J, with 20 bases in between. The germline V gene encodes CDR1 SEHNR and CDR2 FQNEAQ (reference sequence).

The CDR3 nucleotides read TGTGCCAGCAGTTTTAGGAGGGGTGGGACTGAAGCTTTCTTT. This encodes CASSFRRGGTEAFF. The chain combines TRBV28 with TRBJ1-1; tentatively, D is TRBD1 (5 bases). The germline V gene has CDR1 MDHEN and CDR2 SYDVKM. The length of the CDR3 is 14 residues. Deletions cut 3 bases from V and 5 bases from J, with 13 bases between.

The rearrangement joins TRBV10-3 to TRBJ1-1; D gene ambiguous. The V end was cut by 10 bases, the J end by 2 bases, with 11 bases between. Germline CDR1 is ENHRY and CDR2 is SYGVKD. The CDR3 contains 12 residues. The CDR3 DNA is TGTGCCACCAGAAGCGCTAACACTGAAGCTTTCTTT. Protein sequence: CATRSANTEAFF.

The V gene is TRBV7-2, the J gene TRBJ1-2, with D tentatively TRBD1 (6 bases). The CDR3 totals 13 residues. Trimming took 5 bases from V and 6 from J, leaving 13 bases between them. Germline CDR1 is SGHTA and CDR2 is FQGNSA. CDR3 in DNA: TGTGCCAGCAGCCCAATACAGGGAAATGGCTACACCTTC. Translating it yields CASSPIQGNGYTF.

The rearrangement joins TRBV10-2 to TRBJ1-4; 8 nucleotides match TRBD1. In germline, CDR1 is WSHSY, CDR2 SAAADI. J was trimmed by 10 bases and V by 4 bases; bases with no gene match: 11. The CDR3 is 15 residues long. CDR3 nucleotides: TGCGCCAGCAGTGGGGGGGGACAGGCCAGGGGAAAACTGTTTTTT. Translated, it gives CASSGGGQARGKLFF.

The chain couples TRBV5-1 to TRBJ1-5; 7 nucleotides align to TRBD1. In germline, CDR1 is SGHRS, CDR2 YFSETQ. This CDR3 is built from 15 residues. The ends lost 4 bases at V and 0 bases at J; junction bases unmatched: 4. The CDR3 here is CASSPGQHSNQPQHF. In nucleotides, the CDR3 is TGCGCCAGCAGCCCGGGACAGCATAGCAATCAGCCCCAGCATTTT.

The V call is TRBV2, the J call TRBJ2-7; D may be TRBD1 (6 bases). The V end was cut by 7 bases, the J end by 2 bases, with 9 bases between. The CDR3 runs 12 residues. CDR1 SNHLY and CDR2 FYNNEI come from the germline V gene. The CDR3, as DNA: TGTGCCAGCACCGAGGGGGCCTACGAGCAGTACTTC. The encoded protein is CASTEGAYEQYF.

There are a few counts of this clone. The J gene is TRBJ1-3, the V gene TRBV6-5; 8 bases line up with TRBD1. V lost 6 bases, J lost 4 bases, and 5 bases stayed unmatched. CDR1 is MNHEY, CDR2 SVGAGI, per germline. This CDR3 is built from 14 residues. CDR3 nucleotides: TGTGCCAGCAGAGACAGGGGAGACGGAAACACCATATATTTT. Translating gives CASRDRGDGNTIYF.

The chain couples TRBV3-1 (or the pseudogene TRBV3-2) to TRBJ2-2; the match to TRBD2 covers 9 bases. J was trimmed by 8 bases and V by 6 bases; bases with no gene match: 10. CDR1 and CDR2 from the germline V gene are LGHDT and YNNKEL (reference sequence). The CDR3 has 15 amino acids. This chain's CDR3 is CASRRSTSGSGELFF. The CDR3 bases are TGTGCCAGCAGACGATCGACTAGCGGCTCGGGGGAGCTGTTTTTT.

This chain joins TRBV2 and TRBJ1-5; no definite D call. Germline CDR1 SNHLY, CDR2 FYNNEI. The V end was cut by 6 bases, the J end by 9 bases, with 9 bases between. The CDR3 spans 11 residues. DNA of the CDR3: TGTGCCAGCAGCCTTTTGGCGCCCCAGCATTTT. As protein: CASSLLAPQHF. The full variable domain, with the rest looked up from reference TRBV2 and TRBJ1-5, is EPEVTQTPSHQVTQMGQEVILRCVPISNHLYFYWYRQILGQKVEFLVSFYNNEISEKSEIFDDQFSVERPDGSNFTLKIRSTKLEDSAMYFCASSLLAPQHFGDGTRLSIL.